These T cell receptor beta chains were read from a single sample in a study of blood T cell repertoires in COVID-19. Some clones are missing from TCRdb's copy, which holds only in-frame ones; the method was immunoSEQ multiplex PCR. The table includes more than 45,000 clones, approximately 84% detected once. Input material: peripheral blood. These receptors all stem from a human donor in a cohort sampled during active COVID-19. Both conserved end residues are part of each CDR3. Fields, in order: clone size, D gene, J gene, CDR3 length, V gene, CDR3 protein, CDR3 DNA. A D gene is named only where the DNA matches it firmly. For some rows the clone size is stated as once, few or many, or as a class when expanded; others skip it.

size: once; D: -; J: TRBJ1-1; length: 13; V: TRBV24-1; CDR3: CATSGHTNTEAFF; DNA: TGTGCCACCAGTGGACACACGAACACTGAAGCTTTCTTT
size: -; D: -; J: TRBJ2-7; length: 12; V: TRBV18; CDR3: CASSSRTYEQYF; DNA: TGTGCCAGCTCATCTCGTACCTACGAGCAGTACTTC
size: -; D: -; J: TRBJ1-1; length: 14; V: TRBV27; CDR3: CASSLSRVATEAFF; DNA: TGTGCCAGCAGTTTATCCAGGGTAGCCACTGAAGCTTTCTTT
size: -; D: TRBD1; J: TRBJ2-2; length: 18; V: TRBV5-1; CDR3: CASSLASRTGALTGELFF; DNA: TGCGCCAGCAGCTTGGCTTCCCGGACAGGGGCCCTCACTGGGGAGCTGTTTTTT
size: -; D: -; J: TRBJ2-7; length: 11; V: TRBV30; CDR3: CAWSLKYEQYF; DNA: TGTGCCTGGAGCCTTAAATACGAGCAGTACTTC
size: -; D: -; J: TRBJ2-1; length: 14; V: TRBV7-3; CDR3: CASSLRVTYNEQFF; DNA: TGTGCCAGCAGCTTGCGGGTTACCTACAATGAGCAGTTCTTC
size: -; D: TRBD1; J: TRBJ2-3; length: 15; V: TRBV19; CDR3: CASSRQGSWTDTQYF; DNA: TGTGCCAGTAGTCGACAGGGATCGTGGACAGATACGCAGTATTTT
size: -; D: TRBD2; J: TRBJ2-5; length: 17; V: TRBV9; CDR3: CASSSGLAGSIGETQYF; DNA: TGTGCCAGCAGCTCGGGACTAGCGGGGTCGATTGGGGAGACCCAGTACTTC
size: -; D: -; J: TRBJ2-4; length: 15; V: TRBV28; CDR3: CASSPTGGRANIQYF; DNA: TGTGCCAGCAGTCCAACCGGGGGAAGGGCAAACATTCAGTACTTC
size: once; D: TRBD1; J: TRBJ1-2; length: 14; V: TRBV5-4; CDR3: CASSLIGQVGGYTF; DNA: TGTGCCAGCAGCTTGATTGGACAGGTGGGAGGCTACACCTTC
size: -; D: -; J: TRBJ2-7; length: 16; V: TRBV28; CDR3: CASSFTPRVGSYEQYF; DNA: TGTGCCAGCAGTTTTACCCCCAGGGTAGGCTCCTACGAGCAGTACTTC
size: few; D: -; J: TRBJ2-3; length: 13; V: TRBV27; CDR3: CASSSSPPDTQYF; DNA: TGTGCCAGCAGTTCGAGCCCCCCAGATACGCAGTATTTT
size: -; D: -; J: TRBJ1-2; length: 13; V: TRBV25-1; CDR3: CASSGSGPYGYTF; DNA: TGTGCCAGCTCGGGGTCGGGTCCCTATGGCTACACCTTC
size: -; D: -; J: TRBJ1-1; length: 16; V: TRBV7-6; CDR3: CASSLEARVVYTEAFF; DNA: TGTGCCAGCAGCTTAGAGGCCAGGGTGGTATACACTGAAGCTTTCTTT
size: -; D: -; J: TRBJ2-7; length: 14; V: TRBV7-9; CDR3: CASSLWTSSYEQYF; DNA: TGTGCCAGCAGCTTATGGACAAGCTCCTACGAGCAGTACTTC
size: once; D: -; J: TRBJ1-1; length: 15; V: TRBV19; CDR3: CASSIYRLTNTEAFF; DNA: TGTGCCAGTAGTATTTACAGGCTGACAAACACTGAAGCTTTCTTT
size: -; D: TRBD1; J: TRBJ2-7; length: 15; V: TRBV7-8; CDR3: CASSSFAGQAAEQYF; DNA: TGTGCCAGCAGCTCCTTCGCTGGACAGGCTGCCGAGCAGTACTTC
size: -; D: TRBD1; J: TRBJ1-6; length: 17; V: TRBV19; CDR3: CASSIAHRGVRGSPLHF; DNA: TGTGCCAGTAGCATCGCCCACAGGGGTGTAAGAGGCTCACCCCTCCACTTT